The clone carrying this T cell receptor beta chain came up many times. No antigen is known for it. These data originate in a study of T cells in Graves' hyperthyroidism and ophthalmopathy. The source material, RNA transcripts, was used to amplify TCR beta CDR3 regions. TCR CDR3 regions were first amplified by RT-PCR with HTBI primers. TCRdb reanalysed the multiplex PCR reads using MiXCR and keeps one entry per CDR3 protein. The data contain about 660,000 distinct CDR3 sequences, approximately 42% of them seen just once; the ten biggest clones take up about 7.2%. The study left out patients who had uncontrolled infection, other autoimmune disease, pregnancy or lactation. On the basis of clinical symptoms, serum thyroxine and TRAb, thyroid ultrasound and orbital computed tomography, diagnoses were made. Study conclusions and caveats: With a median lead of around 5.9 months before onset, the model predicted ophthalmopathy. Most thyroid clonotypes with frequency above 0.001 were detected in blood.

The CDR3 consists of 14 residues. Germline lookup yields CDR1 LNHDA and CDR2 SQIVND (reference sequence). The V and J ends lost 3 bases and 3 bases, in that order; junction bases with no gene match: 4. The gene calls are TRBV19 and TRBJ1-2; TRBD1 matches at 7 bases. The sequence was collected from an adult man with Graves' disease, either hyperthyroidism or ophthalmopathy (not recorded which). Sequencing was carried out using peripheral blood or thyroid tissue (not recorded which). CDR3 DNA: TGTGCCAGTAGTATGACAGGGCTGGACTATGGCTACACCTTC. Translating gives CASSMTGLDYGYTF.